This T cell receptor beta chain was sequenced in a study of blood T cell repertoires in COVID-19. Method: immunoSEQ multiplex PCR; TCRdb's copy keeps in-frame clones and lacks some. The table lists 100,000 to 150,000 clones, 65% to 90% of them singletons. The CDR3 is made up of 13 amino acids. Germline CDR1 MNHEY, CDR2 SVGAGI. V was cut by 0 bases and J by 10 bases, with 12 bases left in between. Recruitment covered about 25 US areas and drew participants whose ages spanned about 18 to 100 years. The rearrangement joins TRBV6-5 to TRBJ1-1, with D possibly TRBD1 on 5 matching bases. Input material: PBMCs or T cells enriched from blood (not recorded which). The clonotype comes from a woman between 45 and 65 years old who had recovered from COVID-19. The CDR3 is CASSYSAGVGAFF. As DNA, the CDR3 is TGTGCCAGCAGTTACTCGGCGGGGGTGGGAGCTTTCTTT.